These 14 T cell receptor beta chains came from one sample sequenced in a study of control samples from healthy donors and cancer patients. Method: immunoSEQ multiplex PCR; TCRdb's copy keeps in-frame clones and lacks some. The profile shows under 200,000 clones, over 85% of them singletons. The sample taken for sequencing was blood. These TCRs come from a woman aged 40 to 50 in good health.

This chain uses TRBV10-2 with TRBJ2-3; 9 nucleotides align to TRBD2. The CDR3 consists of 15 residues. Germline CDR1 is WSHSY and CDR2 is SAAADI. V shed 4 bases and J 0 bases; nucleotides not matched to a gene: 2. CDR3 DNA sequence: TGCGCCAGCAGTGCTAGCGGGGATAGCACAGATACGCAGTATTTT. This translates into CASSASGDSTDTQYF.

V usage is TRBV29-1 and J usage is TRBJ1-2, with D perhaps TRBD1 (5 bases). The CDR3 totals 12 residues. Germline V gene data show CDR1 as SQVTM and CDR2 as ANQGSEA. Trimming cost V 3 bases and J 7 bases, with 12 bases left between them. CDR3: CSVDRGDFGYTF. The CDR3, as DNA: TGCAGCGTTGATCGGGGGGATTTTGGCTACACCTTC.

V gene TRBV19 combines with J gene TRBJ1-2, with D tentatively TRBD1 (5 bases). Trimming pared 5 bases from V and 7 bases from J, leaving 14 bases between. Germline values: CDR1 LNHDA, CDR2 SQIVND (reference sequence). The CDR3 runs to 13 residues. The CDR3 sequence is CASSFGVTGGYTF. In DNA form, the CDR3 reads TGTGCCAGTAGTTTCGGGGTTACAGGTGGCTACACCTTC.

The chain joins TRBV5-1 to TRBJ1-3, with 7 bases aligning to TRBD1. J was trimmed by 1 base and V by 4 bases; bases with no gene match: 8. The CDR3 length is 16 residues. CDR1 is SGHRS, CDR2 YFSETQ, per germline. The CDR3 nucleotides are TGCGCCAGCAGCCCGTCTGGGACAGCTTCTGGAAACACCATATATTTT. This translates into CASSPSGTASGNTIYF.

The gene calls are TRBV11-2 and TRBJ2-7; 7 positions match TRBD1. CDR3 length: 13 amino acids. The V and J ends lost 7 bases and 7 bases, in that order; junction bases with no gene match: 10. Germline loops: CDR1 SGHAT, CDR2 FQNNGV. CDR3 sequence (DNA): TGTGCCAGCACTCAGGACAGGTCTGGGGAGCAGTACTTC. Translated, it gives CASTQDRSGEQYF.

This sequence joins TRBV7-6 and TRBJ1-2, with 9 bases lining up with TRBD1. Germline V gene data show CDR1 as SGHVS and CDR2 as FNYEAQ. The CDR3 runs 16 residues. The J segment lost 2 bases and the V segment lost 0 bases, leaving 4 bases of the junction unmatched. The DNA of the CDR3 is TGTGCCAGCAGCTTAGCTCTCGGACAGGGGAACTATGGCTACACCTTC. Its translation: CASSLALGQGNYGYTF. Filled out from reference TRBV7-6 and TRBJ1-2, the complete variable domain reads GAGVSQSPRYKVTKRGQDVALRCDPISGHVSLYWYRQALGQGPEFLTYFNYEAQQDKSGLPNDRFSAERPEGSISTLTIQRTEQRDSAMYRCASSLALGQGNYGYTFGSGTRLTVV.

This chain links TRBV15 with TRBJ1-3; D gene unclear. V lost 9 bases and J lost 2, with 11 bases in between. The CDR3 is made up of 13 amino acids. Per germline, CDR1 LNHNV and CDR2 YYDKDF (reference sequence). The CDR3 loop reads CATNNAPGNTIYF. The DNA for the CDR3 is TGTGCCACTAACAATGCCCCTGGAAACACCATATATTTT.

This chain uses TRBV9 with TRBJ1-1, with D uncertain. V dropped 4 bases and J dropped 1 base, with 11 bases sitting between them. The CDR3 sequence is 14 residues long. The germline CDR1 and CDR2 sequences are SGDLS and YYNGEE. The chain's CDR3 is CASSPSRTNTEAFF. Here the CDR3 DNA reads TGTGCCAGCAGCCCAAGTAGAACGAACACTGAAGCTTTCTTT.

The genes are TRBV5-4 and TRBJ2-7; D not certain. The CDR3 sequence is 13 residues long. The V gene lost 5 bases and the J gene lost 3 bases, with 12 bases spanning the gap. Germline assignment: CDR1 SGHNT and CDR2 YYREEE (reference sequence). For the CDR3, the DNA is TGTGCCAGCAGTTCCCCTGGCCACTACGAGCAGTACTTC. Amino acids: CASSSPGHYEQYF.

This rearrangement joins TRBV5-6 to TRBJ1-2; D not certain. The V end lost 5 bases, the J end lost 8 bases, and 16 bases lay between the germline ends. This CDR3 has 13 amino acids. Germline V gives CDR1 SGHDT, CDR2 YYEEEE. Written as DNA, the CDR3 is TGTGCCAGCAGTTCAGATGCCTTAGGCGGCTACACCTTC. Amino acids: CASSSDALGGYTF.

The chain recombines TRBV3-1 (or the pseudogene TRBV3-2) with TRBJ1-2; TRBD1 agrees at 11 bases. CDR3 length: 16 residues. The ends lost 2 bases at V and 4 bases at J; junction bases unmatched: 6. Germline CDR1 is LGHDT and CDR2 is YNNKEL (reference sequence). The CDR3 sequence is CASSQRAGTGGYGYTF. The CDR3, as DNA: TGTGCCAGCAGCCAACGGGCAGGGACAGGGGGCTATGGCTACACCTTC.

The chain joins TRBV7-2 to TRBJ1-2; maybe TRBD1 (5 bases). Per the germline V gene, CDR1 is SGHTA and CDR2 is FQGNSA. The CDR3 has 12 residues. Trimming removed 6 bases at V and 5 bases at J, with 10 bases between. The CDR3: CASRIPGYGYTF. The CDR3, as DNA: TGTGCCAGCAGGATACCAGGGTATGGCTACACCTTC.

The gene calls are TRBV3-1 (or the pseudogene TRBV3-2) and TRBJ2-5; 16 nucleotides line up with TRBD2. J lost 4 bases, V lost 11 bases, and 13 bases had no gene match. The CDR3 sequence is 17 residues long. Germline V gene data show CDR1 as LGHDT and CDR2 as YNNKEL (reference sequence). The CDR3 here is CARRQGGTSGGGETQYF. The CDR3 region has the DNA TGTGCCCGCCGCCAAGGGGGGACTAGCGGGGGGGGAGAGACCCAGTACTTC.

CDR3 nucleotide sequence: TGCGCCAGCAGGGCAGGGTACACTTATCTTAATTCACCCCTCCACTTT. It is translated as CASRAGYTYLNSPLHF. The rearrangement links TRBV5-1 to TRBJ1-6; a weak D match, TRBD1 (5 bases). V lost 5 bases to trimming and J lost 6 bases, with 18 bases between them. In germline, CDR1 is SGHRS, CDR2 YFSETQ. This CDR3 has 16 residues. Drawing the rest from reference TRBV5-1 and TRBJ1-6, the complete variable domain is KAGVTQTPRYLIKTRGQQVTLSCSPISGHRSVSWYQQTPGQGLQFLFEYFSETQRNKGNFPGRFSGRQFSNSRSEMNVSTLELGDSALYLCASRAGYTYLNSPLHFGNGTRLTVT.